This T cell receptor (beta chain) was documented in a study of blood T cell repertoires in COVID-19. The ends lost 5 bases at V and 4 bases at J; junction bases unmatched: 12. The CDR3 sequence is 17 residues long. Germline CDR1 is MNHEY and CDR2 is SVGEGT. TCRdb's table, derived via immunoSEQ multiplex PCR, lists solely in-frame clones and lacks some. The sample includes fewer than 300,000 clones, 80% to 85% of them seen just once. The sequenced sample consisted of peripheral blood. The genes are TRBV6-2 or TRBV6-3 and TRBJ2-7; 12 bases are shared with TRBD1. The TCR comes from a person aged 70 to 79 with COVID-19, enrolled during active disease. CDR3 sequence reads: CASSGLARDRGLYEQYF. The CDR3 DNA follows: TGTGCCAGCAGTGGACTGGCCCGGGACAGGGGGCTGTACGAGCAGTACTTC.